This T cell receptor beta chain derives from a study of patients and donors after allogeneic stem cell transplantation. TCRdb used MiXCR to reprocess the RT-PCR reads, holding one entry per CDR3 protein. This table holds roughly 880,000 distinct CDR3 sequences, roughly 18% found once. V lost 0 bases to trimming and J lost 7 bases; unmatched junction nucleotides: 12. Germline values: CDR1 MNHEY, CDR2 SVGEGT. This CDR3 has 18 residues. The material sequenced was blood, either unsorted or a sorted T cell fraction (not recorded which). This TCR was sampled from a human donor who was either an allogeneic HSCT recipient or a stem cell or donor lymphocyte infusion donor (not recorded which). It is not recorded whose cells these are; they may come from a transplant donor. The gene calls are TRBV6-2 or TRBV6-3 and TRBJ1-5; the match to TRBD1 covers 10 bases. For the CDR3, the DNA is TGTGCCAGCAGTTACTCGAATCCGGGACAGGGGAAAAACCAGCCCCAGCATTTT. As protein: CASSYSNPGQGKNQPQHF.